These T cell receptor beta chains were read from a single sample in a study of T cells in Graves' hyperthyroidism and ophthalmopathy. TCRdb ran MiXCR on the multiplex PCR reads and lists one entry per CDR3 protein. The sample gives around 300,000 distinct CDR3 sequences, approximately 20% of which show up once; around 62% is in the top ten. The sample consisted of blood. The origin of the receptors is a man aged 25-40 years with Graves' ophthalmopathy. CDR3s include the opening cysteine and the closing phenylalanine or tryptophan. The order of the fields is clone size, J gene, CDR3 length, V gene, D gene, CDR3 DNA, CDR3 protein. D genes are given only for firm matches. The size field is filled for only some rows; it gives once, few, many or a size class.

abundance: .; j_gene: TRBJ2-2; len: 14; v_gene: TRBV7-2; d_gene: TRBD2; CDR3nt: TGTGCCAGCAGCCCCGGGACTACCGCGGGGGAGCTGTTTTTT; CDR3aa: CASSPGTTAGELFF
abundance: few; j_gene: TRBJ1-4; len: 18; v_gene: TRBV19; d_gene: .; CDR3nt: TGTGCCAGTAGTATTGGTAAGGGGCGTTTTCGGACTAATGAAAAACTGTTTTTT; CDR3aa: CASSIGKGRFRTNEKLFF
abundance: few; j_gene: TRBJ2-3; len: 12; v_gene: TRBV6-5; d_gene: .; CDR3nt: TGTGCCAGCAGATACCCGGGAGATACGCAGTATTTT; CDR3aa: CASRYPGDTQYF
abundance: many; j_gene: TRBJ1-2; len: 14; v_gene: TRBV3-1; d_gene: .; CDR3nt: TGTGCCAGCAGCCAAAATATAGGAAACTATGGCTACACCTTC; CDR3aa: CASSQNIGNYGYTF
abundance: few; j_gene: TRBJ2-1; len: 17; v_gene: TRBV10-3; d_gene: TRBD2; CDR3nt: TGTGCCATCAGTGAGTCCCTCAGCGGGAGCATCTACAATGAGCAGTTCTTC; CDR3aa: CAISESLSGSIYNEQFF
abundance: few; j_gene: TRBJ1-2; len: 12; v_gene: TRBV12-3/TRBV12-4; d_gene: .; CDR3nt: TGTGCCTCGTTCCGGGGGGCCTATGGCTACACCTTC; CDR3aa: CASFRGAYGYTF
abundance: few; j_gene: TRBJ2-2; len: 15; v_gene: TRBV11-2; d_gene: TRBD2; CDR3nt: TGTGCCAGCAGAGGACTAGACGCGAACACCGGGGAGCTGTTTTTT; CDR3aa: CASRGLDANTGELFF
abundance: many; j_gene: TRBJ2-7; len: 15; v_gene: TRBV20-1; d_gene: TRBD2; CDR3nt: TGCAGTGCTTCCGGCCGTAGCGGGAGGGATTACGAGCAGTACTTC; CDR3aa: CSASGRSGRDYEQYF
abundance: once; j_gene: TRBJ1-4; len: 17; v_gene: TRBV6-1; d_gene: .; CDR3nt: TGTGCCAGCAGTGAACTGCAGGGGACGTCGGTTGCGGAAAAACTGTTTTTT; CDR3aa: CASSELQGTSVAEKLFF
abundance: .; j_gene: TRBJ2-2; len: 15; v_gene: TRBV28; d_gene: TRBD2; CDR3nt: TGTGCCAGCAACCCCAAGACGGCGGGGGCCGGGGAGCTGTTTTTT; CDR3aa: CASNPKTAGAGELFF
abundance: few; j_gene: TRBJ1-5; len: 14; v_gene: TRBV6-1; d_gene: .; CDR3nt: TGTGCCAGCAGTGAAGTCGGGAGGATGGGGCCCCAGCATTTT; CDR3aa: CASSEVGRMGPQHF
abundance: many; j_gene: TRBJ1-1; len: 12; v_gene: TRBV3-1; d_gene: .; CDR3nt: TGTGCCAGCAGCCAAATGAACACTGAAGCTTTCTTT; CDR3aa: CASSQMNTEAFF